One sample yielded the 3 T cell receptor beta chains listed below, sequenced in a study of shared clonotypes between healthy human individuals (dated by TCRdb to about 2020). The library was prepared using the immunoSEQ multiplex PCR assay. TCRdb's version of the immuneACCESS table is confined to in-frame rearrangements and falls short of the full clone set. An unresolved V gene accounts for under half of the shortfall where checked; the remainder is of unknown origin. The sample contains 800,000 to 1,200,000 clones, roughly 74% of them found a single time. Around 0.47% of the sample goes to the ten largest clones. The sample taken for sequencing was memory CD4+ T cells from PBMCs. The cell subset or site label of this sample denotes: CD45RA-negative fraction. Receptors were obtained from a young man in good health. Some clones in this sample may be carry-over from other donors' samples.

The chain is built from TRBV27 and TRBJ2-3, with TRBD2 matching over 7 bases. Germline assignment: CDR1 MNHEY and CDR2 SMNVEV (reference sequence). This CDR3 comprises 15 residues. V trimming: 7 bases; J trimming: 3 bases; junction bases outside the gene matches: 10. The CDR3 is CASKGGGSGTDTQYF. Here the CDR3 DNA reads TGTGCCAGCAAGGGAGGCGGGAGTGGTACAGATACGCAGTATTTT.

The V gene is TRBV11-2, the J gene TRBJ2-7; 7 bases match TRBD2. V gave up 3 bases and J gave up 2 bases; unmatched junction bases: 7. Germline loops: CDR1 SGHAT, CDR2 FQNNGV. The CDR3 totals 15 residues. The CDR3 here is CASSFETSVTYEQYF. CDR3 bases: TGTGCCAGCAGCTTCGAAACTAGCGTCACCTACGAGCAGTACTTC.

This chain links TRBV5-1 with TRBJ1-1, with D possibly being TRBD1 (5 bases). The CDR3 consists of 15 residues. The germline CDR1 and CDR2 sequences are SGHRS and YFSETQ. Trimming took off 2 bases at V and 5 bases at J, with 16 bases between the two ends. The CDR3 is CASSLNGSPGTEAFF. CDR3 coding DNA: TGCGCCAGCAGCTTAAATGGCAGCCCAGGGACTGAAGCTTTCTTT.